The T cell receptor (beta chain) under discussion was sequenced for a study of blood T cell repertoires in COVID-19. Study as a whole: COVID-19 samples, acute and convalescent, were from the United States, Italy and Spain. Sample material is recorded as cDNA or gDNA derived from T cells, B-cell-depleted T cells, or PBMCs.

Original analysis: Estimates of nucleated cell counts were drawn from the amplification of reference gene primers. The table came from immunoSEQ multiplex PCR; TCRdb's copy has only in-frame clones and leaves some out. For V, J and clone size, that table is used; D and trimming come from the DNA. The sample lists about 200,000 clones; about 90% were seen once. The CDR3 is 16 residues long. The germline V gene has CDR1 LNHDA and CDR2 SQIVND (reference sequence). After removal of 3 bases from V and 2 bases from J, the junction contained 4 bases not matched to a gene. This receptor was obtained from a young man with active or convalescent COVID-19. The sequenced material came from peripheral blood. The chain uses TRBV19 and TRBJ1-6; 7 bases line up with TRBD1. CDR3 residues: CASSMTGITYNSPLHF. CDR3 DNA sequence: TGTGCCAGTAGTATGACAGGGATCACCTATAATTCACCCCTCCACTTT.